This T cell receptor beta chain was profiled in a study of blood T cells in healthy people across ages. Germline-derived CDR1 and CDR2 are SGHDN and FVKESK. J gave up 9 bases and V 3 bases, and 20 bases lay outside the gene matches. This CDR3 contains 20 residues. Combining a sample-barcoded 5' primer with a J-beta primer mix, a second PCR ran for roughly 7 to 12 cycles. TCRdb re-derived calls from the 5' RACE reads in MiXCR, one entry per CDR3 protein. The table has nearly 1 million distinct CDR3 sequences, 51% seen once; the top ten hold about a fifth. In regard to this clonotype: What it binds is not known.

Notes on the study in general: Percentage of naive T cells showed a strong correlation with TCR beta diversity. Both naive CD4+ cell counts and diversity were greater in long-lived donors than in aged donors.

PBMCs were isolated at a quantity of at least 6.5 million per sample. The sequence was collected from a woman aged 55-69 years in good health. The chain joins TRBV14 to TRBJ1-6; 10 nucleotides match TRBD1. Specimen: blood. Here the CDR3 reads CASSHKVHRTGGPGISPLHF. CDR3 DNA: TGTGCCAGCAGCCACAAAGTTCACAGGACAGGGGGGCCTGGAATTTCACCCCTCCACTTT.